These 24 T cell receptor beta chains came from one sample sequenced in a study of shared clonotypes between healthy human individuals. Repertoires were generated with immunoSEQ multiplex PCR, while TCRdb's copy carries only in-frame clones and drops some. The repertoire holds some 2,500,000 clones, 80% to 95% seen once, with more than 0.35% in the top ten. Specimen: naive CD4+ T cells from PBMCs. As to subset: CD45RA+ positively selected. Receptors were obtained from a man between 18 and 29 years old in good health. Some clones in this sample may be carry-over from other donors' samples.

V usage is TRBV5-1 and J usage is TRBJ2-7; tentative D call: TRBD2 (6 bases). Trimming stripped 4 bases from V and 2 bases from J, with 19 bases between. The germline V gene has CDR1 SGHRS and CDR2 YFSETQ. The CDR3 covers 16 residues. The CDR3 nucleotides read TGCGCCAGCAGCCAAGGGCCGGGACTGCTGACCTACGAGCAGTACTTC. Its protein product is CASSQGPGLLTYEQYF.

As regards this clone: The same CDR3 is also encoded by other DNA sequences in this sample. This chain links TRBV2 with TRBJ1-5, with D possibly TRBD1 on 5 matching bases. Between the trimmed V and J ends, which lost 3 bases and 6 bases, there was a span of 9 bases. Per the germline V gene, CDR1 is SNHLY and CDR2 is FYNNEI. This CDR3 spans 13 amino acids. The chain's CDR3 is CASSDRAGQPQHF. In DNA form, the CDR3 reads TGTGCCAGCAGTGACAGGGCGGGTCAGCCCCAGCATTTT.

The chain carries TRBV5-1 and TRBJ2-3; tentative D call: TRBD2 (6 bases). The CDR3 contains 15 residues. Trimming removed 4 bases at V and 2 bases at J, with 14 bases between. Per the germline V gene, CDR1 is SGHRS and CDR2 is YFSETQ. The CDR3 sequence: CASSPGTYATDTQYF. In nucleotides, the CDR3 is TGCGCCAGCAGCCCCGGGACTTACGCCACAGATACGCAGTATTTT. Full variable domain (outside the CDR3, taken from reference TRBV5-1 and TRBJ2-3): KAGVTQTPRYLIKTRGQQVTLSCSPISGHRSVSWYQQTPGQGLQFLFEYFSETQRNKGNFPGRFSGRQFSNSRSEMNVSTLELGDSALYLCASSPGTYATDTQYFGPGTRLTVL.

This clone was counted only a few times. This sequence joins TRBV30 and TRBJ1-1; D perhaps matches TRBD1 (5 bases). The germline V and J ends were trimmed by 0 bases and 4 bases, with 12 bases remaining between them. The CDR3 runs to 14 residues. Per germline, CDR1 GTSNPN and CDR2 SVGIG (reference sequence). The CDR3 coding sequence is TGTGCCTGGAGTGTTTCGGGGCGAGGCACTGAAGCTTTCTTT. Encoded protein: CAWSVSGRGTEAFF.

The rearrangement joins TRBV19 to TRBJ1-2; D ambiguous. V lost 8 bases, J lost 8 bases, and 15 bases lay in between. The germline V gene encodes CDR1 LNHDA and CDR2 SQIVND (reference sequence). The CDR3 is 12 amino acids. The CDR3 nucleotides read TGTGCCAGTCAACCGCCCGGCGGAGGCTACACCTTC. Amino acid sequence: CASQPPGGGYTF.

This chain joins TRBV28 and TRBJ1-5; TRBD1 aligns across 8 bases. The CDR3 consists of 19 residues. V shed 5 bases and J 2 bases; nucleotides not matched to a gene: 17. Germline V gene data show CDR1 as MDHEN and CDR2 as SYDVKM. The CDR3 bases are TGTGCCAGCAGTCCAAGCCAGACCGACAGGGGCTTACGCAATCAGCCCCAGCATTTT. It specifies CASSPSQTDRGLRNQPQHF.

V gene TRBV28 combines with J gene TRBJ2-7, with 9 positions matching TRBD1. The CDR3 has 14 residues. Germline V gene lookup returns CDR1 MDHEN and CDR2 SYDVKM. V shed 4 bases, J shed 5 bases, and the junction held 6 bases outside the gene matches. Here the CDR3 DNA reads TGTGCCAGCAGTTCGTTACAGGGGGCTAACGAGCAGTACTTC. Amino acid sequence: CASSSLQGANEQYF.

The V gene is TRBV2, the J gene TRBJ1-4; possible D gene TRBD1, 6 bases. The V end lost 3 bases, the J end lost 3 bases, and 8 bases lay between the germline ends. The CDR3 is 14 amino acids. Germline CDR1 reads SNHLY; CDR2 reads FYNNEI. CDR3 in DNA: TGTGCCAGCAGTGAGCCAGGGGCTAATGAAAAACTGTTTTTT. Its translation is CASSEPGANEKLFF.

This chain connects TRBV2 to TRBJ1-5; maybe TRBD1 (5 bases). The CDR3 loop spans 15 amino acids. The V gene's germline CDR1 is SNHLY and CDR2 FYNNEI. The germline V and J ends were trimmed by 6 bases and 0 bases, with 12 bases remaining between them. CDR3 sequence reads: CASRGDGNSNQPQHF. CDR3 DNA sequence: TGTGCCAGCAGGGGGGACGGTAATAGCAATCAGCCCCAGCATTTT.

The chain recombines TRBV5-1 with TRBJ2-3; 7 bases are shared with TRBD2. The CDR3 spans 18 residues. The germline gives CDR1 SGHRS, CDR2 YFSETQ. V shed 0 bases, J shed 0 bases, and the junction held 10 bases outside the gene matches. CDR3 nucleotides: TGCGCCAGCAGCTTGGGCCCTAGCGGAGAAGCTAGCACAGATACGCAGTATTTT. The encoded protein is CASSLGPSGEASTDTQYF.

V and J are TRBV28 and TRBJ1-2; TRBD1 matches at 9 bases. V gave up 6 bases and J gave up 2 bases; unmatched junction bases: 4. The germline gives CDR1 MDHEN, CDR2 SYDVKM. The CDR3 is 14 residues long. CDR3 amino acids: CASSHGTGNYGYTF. In nucleotides, the CDR3 is TGTGCCAGCAGCCACGGGACAGGGAACTATGGCTACACCTTC.

The chain uses TRBV28 and TRBJ2-2, with 10 bases identical to TRBD1. The CDR3 has 16 amino acids. Germline CDR1 and CDR2: MDHEN and SYDVKM. V lost 2 bases, J lost 9 bases, and 9 bases stayed unmatched. CDR3 region: CASSLGDRGRDRELFF. CDR3 DNA: TGTGCCAGCAGTTTAGGGGACAGGGGTAGGGACCGGGAGCTGTTTTTT.

The rearrangement joins TRBV6-1 to TRBJ1-5, with D hard to call. Germline values: CDR1 MNHNS, CDR2 SASEGT. The CDR3 covers 15 residues. V lost 6 bases to trimming and J lost 7 bases, with 19 bases between them. The CDR3 sequence: CASSLSGGTSQPQHF. The CDR3 nucleotides read TGTGCCAGCAGCCTTTCGGGAGGCACTTCACAGCCCCAGCATTTT.

The chain joins TRBV25-1 to TRBJ2-5, with 12 bases identical to TRBD2. Germline V lookup: CDR1 MGHDK, CDR2 SYGVNS. Losses at the gene ends were 3 bases for V and 4 bases for J; bases not matched to a gene: 3. CDR3 length: 15 residues. The CDR3 DNA follows: TGTGCCAGCAGTGATTCTAGCGGGAGGGGAGAGACCCAGTACTTC. This translates into CASSDSSGRGETQYF.

This clone came up once. J is TRBJ1-1 and V is TRBV28; D possibly corresponds to TRBD1 (6 bases). With 8 bases removed from V and 11 bases from J, the gap between germline ends came to 18 bases. Germline V gene lookup returns CDR1 MDHEN and CDR2 SYDVKM. The CDR3 totals 12 residues. In DNA, the CDR3 is TGTGCCAGCTGGGCCAGGGGCCTGAGCGCTTTCTTT. This sequence encodes CASWARGLSAFF. The full variable domain, with the rest looked up from reference TRBV28 and TRBJ1-1, is DVKVTQSSRYLVKRTGEKVFLECVQDMDHENMFWYRQDPGLGLRLIYFSYDVKMKEKGDIPEGYSVSREKKERFSLILESASTNQTSMYLCASWARGLSAFFGQGTRLTVV.

This clone was seen only once. The rearrangement links TRBV6-5 to TRBJ2-7; 9 positions match TRBD2. This CDR3 has 16 residues. J gave up 10 bases and V 1 base, and 14 bases lay outside the gene matches. From germline, CDR1 is MNHEY and CDR2 SVGAGI. CDR3 nucleotide sequence: TGTGCCAGCAGTTACTTTAGCGGGAGTACCGTACGAGAACAGTACTTC. Protein sequence: CASSYFSGSTVREQYF.

This clone was seen a handful of times. V is TRBV18 and J is TRBJ1-1; D gene unclear. CDR1 is KGHSH and CDR2 is LQKENI in the germline V gene. This CDR3 has 13 amino acids. V dropped 5 bases and J dropped 3 bases, with 10 bases sitting between them. CDR3 bases: TGTGCCAGCTCAAGATCGGTGGACACTGAAGCTTTCTTT. The encoded protein is CASSRSVDTEAFF.

The rearrangement uses TRBV9 and TRBJ1-6, with a tentative D call TRBD1 (6 bases). The germline V gene encodes CDR1 SGDLS and CDR2 YYNGEE. V dropped 4 bases and J dropped 9 bases, with 17 bases sitting between them. This CDR3 has 15 residues. CDR3 loop: CASSTHRDWASPLHF. In DNA, the CDR3 is TGTGCCAGCAGCACACACAGGGATTGGGCTTCACCCCTCCACTTT.

This clone was counted a single time. V is TRBV7-6 and J is TRBJ2-7, with D unresolved. The ends were cut back, 5 bases at V and 6 bases at J, with 17 bases in the middle. This CDR3 contains 14 residues. Looked up from germline, CDR1 is SGHVS and CDR2 is FNYEAQ. CDR3 bases: TGTGCCAGCAGCCCGCGCCCCTCGGAAGGCGAGCAGTACTTC. It translates to CASSPRPSEGEQYF.

V and J are TRBV27 and TRBJ2-5; D ambiguous. This CDR3 has 12 residues. The germline V and J ends were trimmed by 5 bases and 11 bases, with 15 bases remaining between them. Per germline, CDR1 MNHEY and CDR2 SMNVEV (reference sequence). The CDR3 bases are TGTGCCAGCAGTCCTGTAAATACTGAGCAGTACTTC. It specifies CASSPVNTEQYF.

The rearrangement uses TRBV6-4 and TRBJ2-2, with 10 bases matching TRBD2. The V segment lost 6 bases and the J segment 5 bases; nucleotides outside the gene matches: 3. Germline V gives CDR1 MRHNA, CDR2 SNTAGT. The CDR3 totals 14 residues. The CDR3 loop is CASRTSGTTGELFF. For the CDR3, the DNA is TGTGCCAGCAGAACTAGCGGGACTACCGGGGAGCTGTTTTTT.

V usage is TRBV7-6 and J usage is TRBJ2-7; D unresolved. Germline V gene lookup returns CDR1 SGHVS and CDR2 FNYEAQ. Trimming cost V 2 bases and J 0 bases, with 14 bases left between them. The CDR3 spans 16 residues. CDR3 nucleotide sequence: TGTGCCAGCAGCTTATCGGGCTCTTCGGGCTCCTACGAGCAGTACTTC. It translates to CASSLSGSSGSYEQYF.

The chain carries TRBV5-1 and TRBJ2-5; D is possibly TRBD2 (6 bases). Per germline, CDR1 SGHRS and CDR2 YFSETQ. V dropped 3 bases and J dropped 2 bases, with 11 bases sitting between them. The CDR3 covers 14 residues. The CDR3 DNA reads TGCGCCAGCAGCTCGGCGGAGGGTCAAGAGACCCAGTACTTC. The encoded protein is CASSSAEGQETQYF.

This chain uses TRBV28 with TRBJ1-3, with 9 bases identical to TRBD1. The CDR3 runs to 14 residues. V lost 6 bases to trimming and J lost 4 bases; unmatched junction nucleotides: 4. The germline CDR1 and CDR2 sequences are MDHEN and SYDVKM. The CDR3 bases are TGTGCCAGCAGAACTACAGGGGGCGGAAACACCATATATTTT. Protein: CASRTTGGGNTIYF.